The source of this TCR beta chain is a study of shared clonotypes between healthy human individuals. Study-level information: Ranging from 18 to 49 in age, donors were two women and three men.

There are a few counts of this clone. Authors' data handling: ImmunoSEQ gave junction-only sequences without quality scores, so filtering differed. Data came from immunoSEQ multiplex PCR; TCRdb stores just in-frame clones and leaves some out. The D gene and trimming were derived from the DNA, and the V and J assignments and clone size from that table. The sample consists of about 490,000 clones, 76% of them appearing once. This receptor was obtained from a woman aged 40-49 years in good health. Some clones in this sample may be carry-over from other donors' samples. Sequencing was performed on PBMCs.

In nucleotides, the CDR3 is TGTGCCAGCAGCCCCGGGACTAGGTCCTACAATGAGCAGTTCTTC. It translates to CASSPGTRSYNEQFF. The chain carries TRBV6-5 and TRBJ2-1; 8 bases are shared with TRBD2. This CDR3 is built from 15 residues. Trimming took 6 bases from V and 1 from J; bases not matched to a gene: 5. Germline assignment: CDR1 MNHEY and CDR2 SVGAGI.